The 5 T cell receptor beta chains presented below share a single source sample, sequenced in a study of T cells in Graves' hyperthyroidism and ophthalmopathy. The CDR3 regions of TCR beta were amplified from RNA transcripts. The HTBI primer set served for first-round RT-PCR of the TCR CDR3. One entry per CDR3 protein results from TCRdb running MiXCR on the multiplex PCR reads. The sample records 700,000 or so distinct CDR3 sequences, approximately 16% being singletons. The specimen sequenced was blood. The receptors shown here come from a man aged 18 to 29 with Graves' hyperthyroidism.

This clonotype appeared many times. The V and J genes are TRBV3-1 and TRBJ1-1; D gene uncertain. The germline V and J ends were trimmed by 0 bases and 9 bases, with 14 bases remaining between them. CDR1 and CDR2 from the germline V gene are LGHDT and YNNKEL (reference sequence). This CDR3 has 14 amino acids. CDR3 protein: CASSQDTLGGKAFF. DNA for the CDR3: TGTGCCAGCAGCCAAGACACGCTAGGAGGCAAAGCTTTCTTT.

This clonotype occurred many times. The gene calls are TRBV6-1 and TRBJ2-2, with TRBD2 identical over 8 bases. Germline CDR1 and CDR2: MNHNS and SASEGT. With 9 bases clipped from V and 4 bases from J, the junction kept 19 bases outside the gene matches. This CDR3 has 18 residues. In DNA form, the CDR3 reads TGTGCCAGTGGGGGGGGTCTTGGACTAGCCCCCGGCACCGGGGAGCTGTTTTTT. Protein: CASGGGLGLAPGTGELFF.

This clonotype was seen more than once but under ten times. CDR3 sequence reads: CASKPLAGGYEQYF. For the CDR3, the DNA is TGTGCCAGCAAGCCCCTAGCGGGAGGGTACGAGCAGTACTTC. The V call is TRBV2, the J call TRBJ2-7, with TRBD2 matching 12 bases. Germline V gives CDR1 SNHLY, CDR2 FYNNEI. The CDR3 covers 14 residues. The junction had 5 bases not matched to a gene; V was cut back by 7 bases and J by 4 bases.

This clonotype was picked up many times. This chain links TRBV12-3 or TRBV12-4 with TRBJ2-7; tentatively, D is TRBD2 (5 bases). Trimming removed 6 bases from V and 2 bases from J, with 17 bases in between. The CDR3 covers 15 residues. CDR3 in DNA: TGTGCCAGCAGCTCACGCCTAGGACTCGCCTACGAGCAGTACTTC. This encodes CASSSRLGLAYEQYF.

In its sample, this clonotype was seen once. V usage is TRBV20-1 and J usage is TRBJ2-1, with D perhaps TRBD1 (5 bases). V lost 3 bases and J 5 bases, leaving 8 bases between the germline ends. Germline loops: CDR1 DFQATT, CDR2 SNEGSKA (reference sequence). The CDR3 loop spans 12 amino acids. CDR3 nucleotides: TGCAGTGCTAGGGGGCTAAACAATGAGCAGTTCTTC. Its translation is CSARGLNNEQFF.